The next 24 T cell receptor beta chains were all read from a single sample in a study of cytomegalovirus exposure and HLA in healthy donors. It was with 60 Vbeta and 13 Jbeta primers that the PCR ran. Data came from immunoSEQ multiplex PCR; TCRdb stores just in-frame clones and leaves some out. The profile shows 90,000 to 130,000 clones, approximately 80% of them singletons. The sequenced sample consisted of PBMCs. The origin of the receptors is a man between 25 and 39 years old in good health and CMV-seropositive.

V and J are TRBV11-2 and TRBJ1-1; 10 positions agree with TRBD1. CDR1 and CDR2 from the germline V gene are SGHAT and FQNNGV. V lost 1 base, J lost 1 base, and 3 bases stayed unmatched. The CDR3 has 16 amino acids. This CDR3 reads CASSLGGTGENTEAFF. The CDR3 DNA reads as TGTGCCAGCAGCTTAGGAGGGACAGGGGAGAACACTGAAGCTTTCTTT.

This rearrangement joins TRBV5-1 to TRBJ2-7; D gene unclear. The V gene lost 3 bases and the J gene lost 1 base, with 8 bases spanning the gap. The CDR3 loop spans 13 amino acids. Looked up from germline, CDR1 is SGHRS and CDR2 is YFSETQ. The CDR3 loop reads CASSSLGSYEQYF. As DNA, the CDR3 is TGCGCCAGCAGCTCCCTCGGGTCCTACGAGCAGTACTTC.

The V gene is TRBV5-4, the J gene TRBJ2-1, with 14 bases that match TRBD2. Trimming at V came to 4 bases and at J to 16 bases, leaving 10 bases not matched to a gene. CDR1 is SGHNT and CDR2 is YYREEE in the germline V gene (reference sequence). This CDR3 spans 14 amino acids. For the CDR3, the DNA is TGTGCCAGCAGCCCTAGACTAGCGGGGGGGCCGGAATTCTTC. Protein: CASSPRLAGGPEFF.

V gene TRBV18 combines with J gene TRBJ2-2, with 11 bases matching TRBD2. After removal of 2 bases from V and 6 bases from J, the junction contained 5 bases not matched to a gene. Per germline, CDR1 KGHSH and CDR2 LQKENI. The CDR3 contains 16 residues. The CDR3 DNA is TGTGCCAGCTCACCAGAACTAGCGGGGGATTCCGGGGAGCTGTTTTTT. Translation gives CASSPELAGDSGELFF.

J is TRBJ1-6 and V is TRBV4-2, with 8 bases fitting TRBD1. Germline-derived CDR1 and CDR2 are LGHNA and YNFKEQ. This CDR3 contains 19 residues. V lost 0 bases to trimming and J lost 0 bases; unmatched junction nucleotides: 7. The CDR3 sequence: CASSQEDRATSSYNSPLHF. The DNA for the CDR3 is TGTGCCAGCAGCCAAGAGGACAGGGCGACGAGCTCCTATAATTCACCCCTCCACTTT.

The chain is built from TRBV10-3 and TRBJ2-5; TRBD2 agrees at 10 bases. Germline V gene lookup returns CDR1 ENHRY and CDR2 SYGVKD. The CDR3 is 15 residues long. V was pared by 5 bases and J by 2 bases, with 5 bases of the junction left unmatched. The DNA of the CDR3 is TGTGCCATCAGTAAAGGGACTAGCGAACAAGAGACCCAGTACTTC. Its protein is CAISKGTSEQETQYF.

On this clone itself: Compared with germline, one end of the junction differs, possibly owing to a read error. The chain carries TRBV18 and TRBJ2-5; 11 bases are a match to TRBD2. The CDR3 extends over 16 amino acids. Per germline, CDR1 KGHSH and CDR2 LQKENI. CDR3 sequence: CASPPSGGSMKETQYF. Written as DNA, the CDR3 is TGTGCCAGCCCACCTAGCGGGGGGTCAATGAAAGAGACCCAGTACTTC.

This sequence joins TRBV6-5 and TRBJ2-7, with 9 nucleotides matching TRBD2. V shed 0 bases and J 2 bases; nucleotides not matched to a gene: 2. CDR1 and CDR2 (germline): MNHEY, SVGAGI. The CDR3 is 15 residues long. The CDR3, as DNA: TGTGCCAGCAGTTACTCGAGCGGGGGGCCCTACGAGCAGTACTTC. It encodes CASSYSSGGPYEQYF.

The gene calls are TRBV27 and TRBJ2-2, with 7 bases identical to TRBD2. The junction had 8 bases not matched to a gene; V was cut back by 7 bases and J by 3 bases. The CDR3 length is 15 residues. Per germline, CDR1 MNHEY and CDR2 SMNVEV (reference sequence). The DNA of the CDR3 is TGTGCCAGCAAAGCCGGGACTACTTACACCGGGGAGCTGTTTTTT. Amino acids: CASKAGTTYTGELFF.

V gene TRBV11-2 combines with J gene TRBJ2-5; D is ambiguous. This CDR3 is built from 12 residues. Trimming pared 2 bases from V and 3 bases from J, leaving 4 bases between. In germline, CDR1 is SGHAT, CDR2 FQNNGV. The chain's CDR3 is CASSLTEETQYF. The CDR3 nucleotides read TGTGCCAGCAGCTTAACAGAAGAGACCCAGTACTTC.

The sample holds a few counts of this clone. The chain employs TRBV4-2 and TRBJ1-2, with TRBD1 matching 7 bases. CDR1 is LGHNA, CDR2 YNFKEQ, per germline. The CDR3 is made up of 14 amino acids. Losses at the gene ends were 2 bases for V and 4 bases for J; bases not matched to a gene: 4. CDR3 nucleotides: TGTGCCAGCAGCCAAACCGGGACAGTCTATGGCTACACCTTC. This gives the protein CASSQTGTVYGYTF.

On this clone: Its ends do not fully match the called genes, so a read error is possible. The chain recombines TRBV6-5 with TRBJ2-1, with D uncertain. This CDR3 has 11 residues. The germline V gene has CDR1 MNHEY and CDR2 SVGAGI. The CDR3 spells CVSSYANEQFF. The CDR3 DNA reads as TGTGTCAGCAGTTACGCGAATGAGCAGTTCTTC.

The V gene is TRBV2, the J gene TRBJ1-1; TRBD1 might be the D (6 bases). The V gene's germline CDR1 is SNHLY and CDR2 FYNNEI. Trimming removed 7 bases from V and 6 bases from J, with 12 bases in between. This CDR3 has 12 residues. The CDR3 loop is CASTLDSPEAFF. As DNA, the CDR3 is TGTGCCAGCACTCTGGACAGCCCTGAAGCTTTCTTT.

V and J are TRBV6-6 and TRBJ2-2; D call uncertain. V lost 0 bases to trimming and J lost 2 bases, with 7 bases between them. CDR1 MNHNY and CDR2 SVGAGI come from the germline V gene (reference sequence). The CDR3 covers 15 residues. As DNA, the CDR3 is TGTGCCAGCAGTTACTCGTCTCTTAACACCGGGGAGCTGTTTTTT. Protein product: CASSYSSLNTGELFF.

The J gene is TRBJ2-7, the V gene TRBV10-1, with TRBD2 matching over 7 bases. The CDR3 spans 13 residues. CDR1 and CDR2 from the germline V gene are WNHNN and SYGVQD (reference sequence). The trim removed 2 bases at V and 6 bases at J, leaving 4 bases unmatched. The CDR3 DNA sequence: TGCGCCAGCAGTGAGGGGGGGGGTGGCGAGCAGTACTTC. This sequence encodes CASSEGGGGEQYF.

For this clone: Distinct nucleotide sequences in the sample also encode this CDR3. The chain combines TRBV2 with TRBJ1-2, with D perhaps matching TRBD1 (5 bases). V was cut by 6 bases and J by 1 base, with 9 bases left in between. Germline V gene sequence: CDR1 SNHLY, CDR2 FYNNEI. This CDR3 has 13 residues. CDR3: CASRGHFNYGYTF. The CDR3 DNA sequence: TGTGCCAGCAGGGGGCATTTTAACTATGGCTACACCTTC.

CDR3 sequence: CASSFSGGAFF. CDR3 nucleotides: TGTGCCAGCAGCTTCTCTGGCGGAGCTTTCTTT. The chain uses TRBV13 and TRBJ1-1; D is undetermined. Germline V CDR1 and CDR2: PRHDT, FYEKMQ (reference sequence). The CDR3 is 11 residues long. The V end lost 3 bases, the J end lost 10 bases, and 9 bases lay between the germline ends.

V gene TRBV18 combines with J gene TRBJ1-4; D is uncertain. The germline V and J ends were trimmed by 2 bases and 2 bases, with 9 bases remaining between them. The CDR3 is 15 residues long. Germline loops: CDR1 KGHSH, CDR2 LQKENI. CDR3 nucleotide sequence: TGTGCCAGCTCACCATCTTCTGTGACTAATGAAAAACTGTTTTTT. Translation: CASSPSSVTNEKLFF.

V is TRBV7-9 and J is TRBJ1-2; D not certain. The germline gives CDR1 SEHNR, CDR2 FQNEAQ (reference sequence). V shed 5 bases and J shed 8 bases, with 15 bases lying between them. The CDR3 consists of 13 residues. This chain's CDR3 is CASSPGIMNGYTF. CDR3 coding DNA: TGTGCCAGCAGCCCGGGTATAATGAACGGCTACACCTTC.

The rearrangement uses TRBV6-7 and TRBJ2-7, with TRBD1 matching over 9 bases. TRBV6-7 has ORF status, its function being uncertain. Germline trimming cut 2 bases from V and 3 bases from J; bases unmatched to any gene: 8. There are 16 residues in the CDR3. The CDR3 protein is CASSYQTDRGFYEQYF. The CDR3 nucleotides read TGTGCCAGCAGTTACCAGACGGACAGGGGCTTCTACGAGCAGTACTTC.

This sequence joins TRBV27 and TRBJ2-5; a possible D gene is TRBD2 (5 bases). CDR1 is MNHEY and CDR2 is SMNVEV in the germline V gene (reference sequence). The CDR3 totals 15 residues. Deletions cut 4 bases from V and 0 bases from J, with 12 bases between. CDR3 amino acids: CASSSRGYYQETQYF. The DNA of the CDR3 is TGTGCCAGCAGTTCTCGGGGTTATTACCAAGAGACCCAGTACTTC.

The chain couples TRBV7-8 to TRBJ2-7, with a weak D call TRBD1 (6 bases). CDR1 is SGHVS, CDR2 FQNEAQ, per germline. Trimming took off 1 base at V and 0 bases at J, with 10 bases between the two ends. This CDR3 region has 15 residues. The DNA of the CDR3 is TGTGCCAGCAGCTTAGAACAGGGCCTCTCCTACGAGCAGTACTTC. This encodes CASSLEQGLSYEQYF.

The chain links TRBV6-6 to TRBJ1-4, with D perhaps matching TRBD1 (6 bases). The CDR3 is 14 residues long. Trimming stripped 6 bases from V and 8 bases from J, with 16 bases between. The V gene's germline CDR1 is MNHNY and CDR2 SVGAGI (reference sequence). The CDR3 DNA follows: TGTGCCAGCAGCCCCTCGAGGGGGAACGAAAAACTGTTTTTT. Translating gives CASSPSRGNEKLFF.

The V call is TRBV2, the J call TRBJ1-1, with D hard to call. CDR1 SNHLY and CDR2 FYNNEI come from the germline V gene. V lost 5 bases and J lost 3, with 13 bases in between. The CDR3 loop spans 14 amino acids. This CDR3 reads CASSFAARDTEAFF. The CDR3 coding sequence is TGTGCCAGCAGTTTCGCGGCCCGAGACACTGAAGCTTTCTTT.